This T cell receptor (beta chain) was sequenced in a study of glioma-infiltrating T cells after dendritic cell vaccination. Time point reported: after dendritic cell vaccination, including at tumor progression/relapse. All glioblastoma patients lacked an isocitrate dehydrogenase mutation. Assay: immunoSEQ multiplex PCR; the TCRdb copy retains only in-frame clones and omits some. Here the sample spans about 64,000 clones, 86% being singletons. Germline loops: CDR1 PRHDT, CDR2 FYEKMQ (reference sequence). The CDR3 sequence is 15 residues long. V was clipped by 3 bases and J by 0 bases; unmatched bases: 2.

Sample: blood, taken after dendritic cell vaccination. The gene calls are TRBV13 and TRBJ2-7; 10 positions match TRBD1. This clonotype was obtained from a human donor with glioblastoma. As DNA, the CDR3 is TGTGCCAGCAGCTTGGGACAGGGGAGCTCCTACGAGCAGTACTTC. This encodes CASSLGQGSSYEQYF.